This paragraph covers one T cell receptor (beta chain) sequence. The protocol was immunoSEQ multiplex PCR, while the TCRdb copy is restricted to in-frame clones and leaves out a portion. The table shows 22,000 or so clones, with less than 90% occurring only once. This CDR3 spans 15 amino acids. Trimming removed 2 bases from V and 4 bases from J, with 12 bases in between. Germline V gives CDR1 SNHLY, CDR2 FYNNEI. The data were obtained in a study of OX40 agonist ivuxolimab in advanced cancers. Study-wide context: All patients had ivuxolimab intravenously every 2 weeks at 0.01 to 10 mg/kg. Participants averaged roughly 60 years of age (range about 23 to 80) and were around 83% male. Earlier treatment with anti-PD-1, anti-PD-L1 or anti-CTLA-4 was permitted, and about 40% had received some.

The TCR comes from an adult with an advanced solid tumor such as melanoma, head and neck, liver or kidney cancer. The material was CD4+ or CD8+ T cells sorted from blood, obtained in a trial of the OX40 agonist ivuxolimab. This rearrangement joins TRBV2 to TRBJ1-3; unclear D gene. The CDR3 spells CASSESGSYGNTIYF. CDR3 DNA: TGTGCCAGCAGTGAATCAGGATCTTACGGAAACACCATATATTTT. The full variable domain, with the rest looked up from reference TRBV2 and TRBJ1-3, is EPEVTQTPSHQVTQMGQEVILRCVPISNHLYFYWYRQILGQKVEFLVSFYNNEISEKSEIFDDQFSVERPDGSNFTLKIRSTKLEDSAMYFCASSESGSYGNTIYFGEGSWLTVV.